This T cell receptor (beta chain) was retrieved from a study of identical twins. One entry per CDR3 protein results from TCRdb running MiXCR on the 5' RACE reads. The sample holds roughly 260,000 distinct CDR3 sequences, more than 12% seen once. This clonotype was observed a handful of times. This CDR3 comprises 13 residues. Per germline, CDR1 MNHEY and CDR2 SMNVEV (reference sequence). The V end lost 11 bases, the J end lost 7 bases, and 15 bases lay between the germline ends. This receptor was identified in a woman younger than 30 in good health. What was sequenced was memory (CD45RO+) T cells sorted from blood. The chain combines TRBV27 with TRBJ1-6; D is uncertain. The CDR3 DNA reads TGTGCCGGATCCTCCGATTTGAATTCACCCCTCCACTTT. This sequence encodes CAGSSDLNSPLHF.